Presented here are 4 T cell receptor beta chains from one specimen sequenced in a study of beta chain features in type 1 diabetes. Expressed TCRB transcripts were sequenced after all isolated RNA was converted to cDNA. Sequencing used immunoSEQ multiplex PCR; TCRdb keeps in-frame clones, though not all of them. Of around 310,000 clones listed, approximately 10% are singletons. Material: naive CD4+ T cells from blood. These receptors came from a woman under 40 in good health.

This clone was seen more than once but under ten times. V and J are TRBV19 and TRBJ2-7, with 11 bases identical to TRBD2. Looked up from germline, CDR1 is LNHDA and CDR2 is SQIVND (reference sequence). Trimming cost V 5 bases and J 2 bases; bases outside gene matches: 5. The length of the CDR3 is 15 residues. CDR3 amino acids: CASSRGTSGTYEQYF. Written as DNA, the CDR3 is TGTGCCAGTAGTCGGGGGACTAGCGGAACCTACGAGCAGTACTTC.

The sample holds a few counts of this clone. V is TRBV29-1 and J is TRBJ1-1; the D gene is possibly TRBD1 (5 bases). The germline V and J ends were trimmed by 8 bases and 5 bases, with 9 bases remaining between them. Germline loops: CDR1 SQVTM, CDR2 ANQGSEA. The CDR3 contains 10 residues. The DNA for the CDR3 is TGCAGCTGCGGGGGGACTGAAGCTTTCTTT. Encoded protein: CSCGGTEAFF.

This chain uses TRBV2 with TRBJ2-1, with 9 bases aligning to TRBD2. CDR3 length equals 15 residues. With V trimmed by 6 bases and J by 6 bases, 9 bases remained unmatched. The germline V gene has CDR1 SNHLY and CDR2 FYNNEI. CDR3 nucleotide sequence: TGTGCCAGCAGGGGACGACTAGCGGTATCCAATGAGCAGTTCTTC. Protein product: CASRGRLAVSNEQFF.

The chain is built from TRBV11-2 and TRBJ2-1, with a tentative D call TRBD2 (5 bases). CDR3 length equals 19 residues. The germline gives CDR1 SGHAT, CDR2 FQNNGV. The V gene lost 1 base and the J gene lost 0 bases, with 19 bases spanning the gap. CDR3 in DNA: TGTGCCAGCAGCTTAGTCCTTCGGGGAGTCCGGAGCTCCTACAATGAGCAGTTCTTC. Encoded protein: CASSLVLRGVRSSYNEQFF.